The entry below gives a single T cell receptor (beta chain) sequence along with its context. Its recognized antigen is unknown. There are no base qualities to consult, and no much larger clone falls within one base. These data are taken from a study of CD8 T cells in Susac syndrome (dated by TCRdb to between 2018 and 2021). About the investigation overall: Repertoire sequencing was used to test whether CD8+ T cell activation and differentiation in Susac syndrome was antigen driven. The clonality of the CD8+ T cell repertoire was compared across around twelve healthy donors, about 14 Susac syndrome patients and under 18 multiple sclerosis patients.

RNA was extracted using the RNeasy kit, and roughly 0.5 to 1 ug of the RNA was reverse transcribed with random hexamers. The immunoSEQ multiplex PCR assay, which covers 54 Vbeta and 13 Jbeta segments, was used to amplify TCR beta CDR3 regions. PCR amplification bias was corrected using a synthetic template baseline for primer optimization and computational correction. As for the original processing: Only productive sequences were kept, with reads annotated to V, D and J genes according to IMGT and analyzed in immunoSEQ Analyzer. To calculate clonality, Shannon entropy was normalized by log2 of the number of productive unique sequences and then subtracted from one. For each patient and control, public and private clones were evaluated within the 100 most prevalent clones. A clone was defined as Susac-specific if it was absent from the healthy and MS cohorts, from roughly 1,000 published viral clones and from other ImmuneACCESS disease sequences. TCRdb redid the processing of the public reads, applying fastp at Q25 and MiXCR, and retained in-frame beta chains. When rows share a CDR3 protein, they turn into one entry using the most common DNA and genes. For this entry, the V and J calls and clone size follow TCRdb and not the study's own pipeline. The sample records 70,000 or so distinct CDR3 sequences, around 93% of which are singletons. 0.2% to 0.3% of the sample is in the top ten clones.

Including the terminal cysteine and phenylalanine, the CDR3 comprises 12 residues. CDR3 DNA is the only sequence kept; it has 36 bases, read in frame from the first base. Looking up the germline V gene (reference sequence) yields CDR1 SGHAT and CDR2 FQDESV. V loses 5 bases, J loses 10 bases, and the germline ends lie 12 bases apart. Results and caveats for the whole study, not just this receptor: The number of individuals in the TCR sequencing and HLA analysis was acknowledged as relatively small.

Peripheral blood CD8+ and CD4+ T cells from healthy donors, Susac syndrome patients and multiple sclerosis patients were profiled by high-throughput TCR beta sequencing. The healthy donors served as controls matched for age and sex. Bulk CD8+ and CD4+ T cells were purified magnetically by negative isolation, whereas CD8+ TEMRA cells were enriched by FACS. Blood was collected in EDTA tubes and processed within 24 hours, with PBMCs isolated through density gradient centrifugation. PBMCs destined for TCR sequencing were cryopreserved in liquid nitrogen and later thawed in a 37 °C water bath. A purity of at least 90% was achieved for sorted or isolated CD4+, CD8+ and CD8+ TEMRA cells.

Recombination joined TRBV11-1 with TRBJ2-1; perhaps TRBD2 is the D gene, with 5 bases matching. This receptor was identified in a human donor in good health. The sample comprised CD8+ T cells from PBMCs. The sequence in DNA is TGTGCCAGCAGCCCTCTCCGGGGAGAGCAGTTCTTC. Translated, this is CASSPLRGEQFF. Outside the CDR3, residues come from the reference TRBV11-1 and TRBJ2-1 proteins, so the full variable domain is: EAEVAQSPRYKITEKSQAVAFWCDPISGHATLYWYRQILGQGPELLVQFQDESVVDDSQLPKDRFSAERLKGVDSTLKIQPAELGDSAMYLCASSPLRGEQFFGPGTRLTVL.